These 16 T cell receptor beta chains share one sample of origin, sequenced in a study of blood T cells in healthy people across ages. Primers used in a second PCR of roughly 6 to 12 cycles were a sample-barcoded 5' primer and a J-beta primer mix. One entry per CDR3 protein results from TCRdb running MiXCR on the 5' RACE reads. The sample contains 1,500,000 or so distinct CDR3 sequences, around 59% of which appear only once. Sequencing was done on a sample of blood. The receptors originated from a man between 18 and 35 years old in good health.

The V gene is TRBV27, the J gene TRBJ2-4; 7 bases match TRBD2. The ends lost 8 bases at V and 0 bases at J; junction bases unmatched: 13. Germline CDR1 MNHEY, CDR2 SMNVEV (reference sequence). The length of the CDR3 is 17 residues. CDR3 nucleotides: TGTGCCAGCCCCCCCACGGCGGGGGAGCTAGCCAAAAACATTCAGTACTTC. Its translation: CASPPTAGELAKNIQYF.

This CDR3 is CASSLGGIGEHPRYNEQFF. The CDR3 nucleotides read TGTGCCAGCAGCTTGGGGGGGATCGGGGAGCACCCCCGTTACAATGAGCAGTTCTTC. This chain joins TRBV11-1 and TRBJ2-1; TRBD2 agrees at 7 bases. Per the germline V gene, CDR1 is SGHAT and CDR2 is FQDESV (reference sequence). The CDR3 extends over 19 amino acids. The V gene end was trimmed by 3 bases and the J gene end by 4 bases; junction bases not matched to a gene: 18.

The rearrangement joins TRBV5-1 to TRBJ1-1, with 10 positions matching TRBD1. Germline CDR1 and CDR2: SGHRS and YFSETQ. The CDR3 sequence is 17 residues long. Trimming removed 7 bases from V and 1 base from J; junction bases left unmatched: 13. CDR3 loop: CASPTRVRDRGNTEAFF. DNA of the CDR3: TGCGCCAGCCCCACCAGGGTCCGGGACAGGGGGAACACTGAAGCTTTCTTT.

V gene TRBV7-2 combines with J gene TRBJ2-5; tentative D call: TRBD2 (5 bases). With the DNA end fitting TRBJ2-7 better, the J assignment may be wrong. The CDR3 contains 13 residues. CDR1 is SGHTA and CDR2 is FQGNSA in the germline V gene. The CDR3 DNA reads TGTGCCAGCAGCTCTAGTCGCGGGTTCGAGCAGTACTTC. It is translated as CASSSSRGFEQYF.

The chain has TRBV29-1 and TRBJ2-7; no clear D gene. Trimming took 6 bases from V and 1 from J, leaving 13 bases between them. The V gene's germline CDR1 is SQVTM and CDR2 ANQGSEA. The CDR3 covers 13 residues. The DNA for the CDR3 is TGCAGCGTCACCCTTGGCAATTCCTACGAGCAGTACTTC. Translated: CSVTLGNSYEQYF.

For the CDR3, the DNA is TGTGCCAGCAGTGCCACCCTACGGGAGACCCAGTACTTC. This encodes CASSATLRETQYF. This chain joins TRBV12-3 or TRBV12-4 and TRBJ2-4; no clear D. TRBJ2-5 explains the end of the DNA better; the J call may be wrong. The CDR3 extends over 13 amino acids.

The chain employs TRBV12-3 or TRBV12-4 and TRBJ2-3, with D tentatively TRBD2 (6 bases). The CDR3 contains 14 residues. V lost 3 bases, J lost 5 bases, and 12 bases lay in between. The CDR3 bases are TGTGCCAGCAGTTTTTCGGGGGAGGAAGATACGCAGTATTTT. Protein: CASSFSGEEDTQYF.

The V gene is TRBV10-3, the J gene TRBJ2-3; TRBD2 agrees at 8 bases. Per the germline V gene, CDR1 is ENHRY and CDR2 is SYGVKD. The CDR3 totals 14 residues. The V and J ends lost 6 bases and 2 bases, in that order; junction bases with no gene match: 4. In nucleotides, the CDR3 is TGTGCCATCAGCGGCGGGAGGACCACAGATACGCAGTATTTT. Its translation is CAISGGRTTDTQYF.

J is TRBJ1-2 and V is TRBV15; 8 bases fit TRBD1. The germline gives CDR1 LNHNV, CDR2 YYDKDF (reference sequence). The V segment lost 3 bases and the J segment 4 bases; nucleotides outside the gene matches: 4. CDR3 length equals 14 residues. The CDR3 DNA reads TGTGCCACCAGCAGGGACAGGGAACTCTATGGCTACACCTTC. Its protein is CATSRDRELYGYTF.

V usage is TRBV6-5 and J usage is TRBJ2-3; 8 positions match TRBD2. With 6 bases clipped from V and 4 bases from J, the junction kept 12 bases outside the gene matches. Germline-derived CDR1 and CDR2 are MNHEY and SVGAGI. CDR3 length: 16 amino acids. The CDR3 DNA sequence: TGTGCCAGCAGCCGACCCGGGACTAGTGGTTCAGATACGCAGTATTTT. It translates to CASSRPGTSGSDTQYF.

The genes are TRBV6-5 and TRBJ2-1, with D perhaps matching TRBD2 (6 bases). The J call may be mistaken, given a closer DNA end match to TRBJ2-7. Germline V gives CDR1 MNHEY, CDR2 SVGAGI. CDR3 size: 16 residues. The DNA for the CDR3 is TGTGCCAGCAACCCAAGGGGCGGGGATACCTACAATGAGCAGTACTTC. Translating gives CASNPRGGDTYNEQYF.

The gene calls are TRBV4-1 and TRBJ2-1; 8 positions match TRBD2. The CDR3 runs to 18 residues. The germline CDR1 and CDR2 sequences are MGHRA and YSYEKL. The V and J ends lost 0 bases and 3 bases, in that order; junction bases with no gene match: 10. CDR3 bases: TGCGCCAGCAGCCAAGACTTCGTCAGGAGCGGGAGCTACAATGAGCAGTTCTTC. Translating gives CASSQDFVRSGSYNEQFF.

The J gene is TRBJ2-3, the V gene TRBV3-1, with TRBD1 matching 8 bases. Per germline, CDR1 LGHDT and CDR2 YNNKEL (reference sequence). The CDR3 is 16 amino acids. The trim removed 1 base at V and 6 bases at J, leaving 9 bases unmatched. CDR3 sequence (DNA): TGTGCCAGCAGCCAAGGGGTCCAGGGGGCGTCGGATACGCAGTATTTT. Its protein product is CASSQGVQGASDTQYF.

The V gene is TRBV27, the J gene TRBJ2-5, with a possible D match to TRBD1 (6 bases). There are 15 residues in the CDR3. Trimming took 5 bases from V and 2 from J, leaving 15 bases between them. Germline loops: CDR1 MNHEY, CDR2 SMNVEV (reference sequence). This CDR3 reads CASSPTGPRQETQYF. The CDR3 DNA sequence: TGTGCCAGCAGTCCGACAGGCCCCAGGCAAGAGACCCAGTACTTC.

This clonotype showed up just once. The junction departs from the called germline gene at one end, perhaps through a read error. DNA for the CDR3: TGCAGCGCAACACCGTCTTTCAGGGGAATTCGTCCAGATGCGCAGTATTTT. Encoded protein: CSATPSFRGIRPDAQYF. The rearrangement uses TRBV29-1 and TRBJ2-3, with D possibly TRBD1 on 6 matching bases. The CDR3 totals 17 residues. CDR1 and CDR2 from the germline V gene are SQVTM and ANQGSEA.

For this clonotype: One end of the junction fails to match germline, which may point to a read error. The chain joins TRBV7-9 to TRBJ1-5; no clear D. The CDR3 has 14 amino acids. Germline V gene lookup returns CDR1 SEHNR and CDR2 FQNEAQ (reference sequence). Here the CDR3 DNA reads TGTGCCGGCAGCTTAGATTCCTTGACCTCGCCCCAGCATTTT. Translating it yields CAGSLDSLTSPQHF.